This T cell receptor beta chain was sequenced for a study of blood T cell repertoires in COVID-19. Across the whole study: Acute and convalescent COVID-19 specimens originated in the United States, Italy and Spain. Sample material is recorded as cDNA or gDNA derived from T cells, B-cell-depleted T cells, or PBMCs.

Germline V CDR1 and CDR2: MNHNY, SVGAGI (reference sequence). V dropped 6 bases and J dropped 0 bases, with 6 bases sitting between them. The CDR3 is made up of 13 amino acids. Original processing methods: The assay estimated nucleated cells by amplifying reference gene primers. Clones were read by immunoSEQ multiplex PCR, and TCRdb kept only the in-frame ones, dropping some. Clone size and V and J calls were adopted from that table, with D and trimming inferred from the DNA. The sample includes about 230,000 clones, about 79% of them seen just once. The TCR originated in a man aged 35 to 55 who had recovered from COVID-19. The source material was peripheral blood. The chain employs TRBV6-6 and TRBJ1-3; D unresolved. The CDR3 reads CASRRDSGNTIYF. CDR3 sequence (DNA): TGTGCCAGCAGAAGAGACTCTGGAAACACCATATATTTT.